Listed below are T cell receptor beta chains from one sample, sequenced in a study of blood T cells in healthy people across ages. TCRdb passed the 5' RACE reads through MiXCR, listing each CDR3 protein once. The repertoire holds 750,000 to 950,000 distinct CDR3 sequences, with under 30% as singletons. This sample also belongs to another study, concerning T cells of mothers and their children.

Sequences were obtained from blood. These receptors all come from a boy younger than 18 in good health. CDR3s include the opening cysteine and the closing phenylalanine or tryptophan. Each record gives: CDR3 length, D gene, J gene, V gene, clone size, CDR3 DNA, CDR3 protein. A D gene is named only where the DNA matches it firmly. Clone size appears in some rows only: once, few, many, or a class for an expanded clone.

CDR3 length: 11
D gene: -
J gene: TRBJ2-2
V gene: TRBV10-3
clone size: -
CDR3 DNA: TGTGCCACTTTTGGGACCGGGGAGCTGTTTTTT
CDR3 protein: CATFGTGELFF

CDR3 length: 15
D gene: -
J gene: TRBJ2-3
V gene: TRBV9
clone size: few
CDR3 DNA: TGTGCCAGCAGCGTAGTTGGCATCGTAGGAGATACGCAGTATTTT
CDR3 protein: CASSVVGIVGDTQYF

CDR3 length: 17
D gene: TRBD1
J gene: TRBJ2-6
V gene: TRBV7-2
clone size: -
CDR3 DNA: TGTGCCAGCAGCCCACTGGACAGGGTAGTTGGGGCCAACGTCCTGACTTTC
CDR3 protein: CASSPLDRVVGANVLTF

CDR3 length: 16
D gene: -
J gene: TRBJ2-3
V gene: TRBV27
clone size: -
CDR3 DNA: TGTGCCAGCACCCAAGCTACAGGCAGCCGAAGGAATACGCAGTATTTT
CDR3 protein: CASTQATGSRRNTQYF

CDR3 length: 15
D gene: -
J gene: TRBJ2-6
V gene: TRBV30
clone size: few
CDR3 DNA: TGTGCCTGGAGTGCGAGAGCCTCTGGGGCCAACGTCCTGACTTTC
CDR3 protein: CAWSARASGANVLTF

CDR3 length: 16
D gene: -
J gene: TRBJ2-2
V gene: TRBV2
clone size: -
CDR3 DNA: TGTGCCAGCAGGTTTGGGCTCGCTTCGAACACCGGGGAGCTGTTTTTT
CDR3 protein: CASRFGLASNTGELFF

CDR3 length: 14
D gene: -
J gene: TRBJ1-4
V gene: TRBV9
clone size: few
CDR3 DNA: TGTGCCAGCAGCGTACAGGGGACTAATGAAAAACTGTTTTTT
CDR3 protein: CASSVQGTNEKLFF

CDR3 length: 16
D gene: TRBD1
J gene: TRBJ2-3
V gene: TRBV5-1
clone size: -
CDR3 DNA: TGCGCCAGCAGCGTCACCCCGGGACAGGTAGCAGATACGCAGTATTTT
CDR3 protein: CASSVTPGQVADTQYF

CDR3 length: 17
D gene: TRBD2
J gene: TRBJ2-1
V gene: TRBV3-1
clone size: -
CDR3 DNA: TGTGCCAGCAGCCCTAGGCTTAGCGGGGGGGCCTACAATGAGCAGTTCTTC
CDR3 protein: CASSPRLSGGAYNEQFF

CDR3 length: 15
D gene: TRBD1
J gene: TRBJ1-5
V gene: TRBV3-1
clone size: -
CDR3 DNA: TGTGCCAGCAGCCAAGACAGGGGGCGGGATCAGCCCCAGCATTTT
CDR3 protein: CASSQDRGRDQPQHF

CDR3 length: 15
D gene: TRBD1
J gene: TRBJ1-2
V gene: TRBV14
clone size: once
CDR3 DNA: TGTGCCAGCAGCCAAGTCCCGACAGGGGACTATGGCTACACCTTC
CDR3 protein: CASSQVPTGDYGYTF

CDR3 length: 16
D gene: -
J gene: TRBJ1-2
V gene: TRBV2
clone size: -
CDR3 DNA: TGTGCCAGCAGTCCCCTCTGGGGCAGGGCCGAGTATGGCTACACCTTC
CDR3 protein: CASSPLWGRAEYGYTF

CDR3 length: 14
D gene: -
J gene: TRBJ1-2
V gene: TRBV20-1
clone size: -
CDR3 DNA: TGCAGTGCTATACCCCCGACAGGCCGGGATATCTACACCTTC
CDR3 protein: CSAIPPTGRDIYTF

CDR3 length: 13
D gene: -
J gene: TRBJ2-5
V gene: TRBV20-1
clone size: -
CDR3 DNA: TGCAGTGCTAGAGGTACTAGGGAAGAGACCCAGTACTTC
CDR3 protein: CSARGTREETQYF

CDR3 length: 13
D gene: -
J gene: TRBJ2-6
V gene: TRBV12-3/TRBV12-4
clone size: -
CDR3 DNA: TGTGCCAGCAGTTTTGGTGGGGCCAACGTCCTGACTTTC
CDR3 protein: CASSFGGANVLTF

CDR3 length: 12
D gene: -
J gene: TRBJ2-3
V gene: TRBV5-1
clone size: many
CDR3 DNA: TGTGCCAGCAGCTCCTCCACAGATACGCAGTATTTT
CDR3 protein: CASSSSTDTQYF

CDR3 length: 16
D gene: -
J gene: TRBJ1-4
V gene: TRBV15
clone size: -
CDR3 DNA: TGTGCCACCAGCAGAGATAGAGGGGGAACTAATGAAAAACTGTTTTTT
CDR3 protein: CATSRDRGGTNEKLFF

CDR3 length: 17
D gene: TRBD1
J gene: TRBJ1-2
V gene: TRBV9
clone size: -
CDR3 DNA: TGTGCCAGCAGCCCAGTGCTTAGGGGGCCTTCTAACTATGGCTACACCTTC
CDR3 protein: CASSPVLRGPSNYGYTF

CDR3 length: 13
D gene: TRBD1
J gene: TRBJ1-2
V gene: TRBV20-1
clone size: -
CDR3 DNA: TGCAGTGCTAGACATCAGGGGGATGGAGGCTACACCTTC
CDR3 protein: CSARHQGDGGYTF

CDR3 length: 16
D gene: -
J gene: TRBJ1-6
V gene: TRBV20-1
clone size: -
CDR3 DNA: TGCAGTGCTAGATTAGCTGCCGGGGGCGGCGACTCACCCCTCCACTTT
CDR3 protein: CSARLAAGGGDSPLHF

CDR3 length: 12
D gene: -
J gene: TRBJ2-7
V gene: TRBV20-1
clone size: few
CDR3 DNA: TGCAGTGCTAGCAGGGGCGACGGGGGGCAGTACTTC
CDR3 protein: CSASRGDGGQYF

CDR3 length: 15
D gene: TRBD2
J gene: TRBJ2-1
V gene: TRBV3-1
clone size: few
CDR3 DNA: TGTGCCAGCAGCCAAGAGGGGACTAGCTACAATGAGCAGTTCTTC
CDR3 protein: CASSQEGTSYNEQFF

CDR3 length: 14
D gene: -
J gene: TRBJ2-5
V gene: TRBV15
clone size: -
CDR3 DNA: TGTGCCACCAGCAGAGATTTGACAAAAGAGACCCAGTACTTC
CDR3 protein: CATSRDLTKETQYF

CDR3 length: 12
D gene: -
J gene: TRBJ1-1
V gene: TRBV29-1
clone size: few
CDR3 DNA: TGCAGCGGCCGTCACACGAACACTGAAGCTTTCTTT
CDR3 protein: CSGRHTNTEAFF

CDR3 length: 13
D gene: -
J gene: TRBJ2-3
V gene: TRBV20-1
clone size: many
CDR3 DNA: TGCAGTGCTAGAGCCGCTAGCACAGATACGCAGTATTTT
CDR3 protein: CSARAASTDTQYF

CDR3 length: 17
D gene: TRBD1
J gene: TRBJ2-7
V gene: TRBV24-1
clone size: few
CDR3 DNA: TGTGCCACCAGTGATTGTGTAGTTCGGGACAGGGGTTACGAGCAGTACTTC
CDR3 protein: CATSDCVVRDRGYEQYF

CDR3 length: 14
D gene: -
J gene: TRBJ1-1
V gene: TRBV10-3
clone size: -
CDR3 DNA: TGTGCCATCAGTGTGGGGACTGAGAACACTGAAGCTTTCTTT
CDR3 protein: CAISVGTENTEAFF

CDR3 length: 13
D gene: TRBD1
J gene: TRBJ2-7
V gene: TRBV20-1
clone size: few
CDR3 DNA: TGCAGTGCTAGGTCGACAGGGTACTACGAGCAGTACTTC
CDR3 protein: CSARSTGYYEQYF

CDR3 length: 17
D gene: TRBD2
J gene: TRBJ2-5
V gene: TRBV11-2
clone size: -
CDR3 DNA: TGTGCCAGCAGCTTAGCTTCCCTGGGACTAGCGGATGAGACCCAGTACTTC
CDR3 protein: CASSLASLGLADETQYF